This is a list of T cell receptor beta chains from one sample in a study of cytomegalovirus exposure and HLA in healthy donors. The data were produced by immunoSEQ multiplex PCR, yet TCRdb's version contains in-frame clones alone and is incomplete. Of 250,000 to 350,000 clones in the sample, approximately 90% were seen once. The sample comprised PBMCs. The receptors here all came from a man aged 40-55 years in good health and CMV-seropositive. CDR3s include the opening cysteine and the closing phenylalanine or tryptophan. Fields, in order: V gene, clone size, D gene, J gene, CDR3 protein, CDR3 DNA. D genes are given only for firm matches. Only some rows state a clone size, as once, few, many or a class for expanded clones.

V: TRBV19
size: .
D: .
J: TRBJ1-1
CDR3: CASSWGGGPHTEAFF
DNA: TGTGCCAGTAGTTGGGGAGGGGGTCCCCACACTGAAGCTTTCTTT

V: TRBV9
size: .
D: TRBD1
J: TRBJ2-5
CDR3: CASSRGQGQETQYF
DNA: TGTGCCAGCAGCAGGGGACAGGGCCAAGAGACCCAGTACTTC

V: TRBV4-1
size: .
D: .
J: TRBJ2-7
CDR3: CASSLTGEAYEQYF
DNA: TGCGCCAGCAGCCTAACGGGGGAGGCCTACGAGCAGTACTTC

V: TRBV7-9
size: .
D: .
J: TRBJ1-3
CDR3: CASSAPMVSSPGNTIYF
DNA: TGTGCCAGCAGCGCGCCCATGGTCTCATCCCCTGGAAACACCATATATTTT

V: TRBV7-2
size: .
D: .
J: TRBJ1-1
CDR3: CASSRSTANTEAFF
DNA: TGTGCCAGCAGCCGCTCGACAGCGAACACTGAAGCTTTCTTT

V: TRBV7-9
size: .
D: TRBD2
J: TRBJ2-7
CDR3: CASSKLAGVYEQYF
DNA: TGTGCCAGCAGCAAACTAGCGGGAGTTTACGAGCAGTACTTC

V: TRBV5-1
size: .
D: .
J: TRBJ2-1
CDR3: CASSLSSGADNEQFF
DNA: TGCGCCAGCAGCTTGAGCTCAGGGGCAGACAATGAGCAGTTCTTC

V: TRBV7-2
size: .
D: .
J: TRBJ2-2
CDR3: CASNPRIWSGELFF
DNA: TGTGCCAGCAACCCGAGGATTTGGAGCGGGGAGCTGTTTTTT

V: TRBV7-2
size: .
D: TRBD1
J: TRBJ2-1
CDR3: CASSLEGQGYNEQFF
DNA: TGTGCCAGCAGCTTAGAGGGACAGGGATACAATGAGCAGTTCTTC

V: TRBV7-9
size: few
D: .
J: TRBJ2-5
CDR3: CSSSPRKGAGETQYF
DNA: TGTTCCAGCAGCCCGAGAAAGGGGGCGGGGGAGACCCAGTACTTC

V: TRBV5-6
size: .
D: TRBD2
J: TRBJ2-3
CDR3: CASSGGLAGTDTQYF
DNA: TGTGCCAGCAGCGGAGGACTAGCGGGGACAGATACGCAGTATTTT

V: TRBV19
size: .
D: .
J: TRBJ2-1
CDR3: CASSPRIQGFAYNEQFF
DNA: TGTGCCAGTAGCCCGAGGATACAGGGATTTGCCTACAATGAGCAGTTCTTC

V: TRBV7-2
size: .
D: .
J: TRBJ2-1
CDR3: CASSLRWANYNEQFF
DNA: TGTGCCAGCAGCTTAAGGTGGGCCAACTACAATGAGCAGTTCTTC

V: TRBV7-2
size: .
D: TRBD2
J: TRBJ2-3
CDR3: CASSLVGLAGAADTQYF
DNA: TGTGCCAGCAGCTTAGTAGGACTAGCGGGAGCGGCAGATACGCAGTATTTT

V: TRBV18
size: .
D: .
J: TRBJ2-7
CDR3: CASSPIPRSPIATSSYEQYF
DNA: TGTGCCAGCTCACCAATTCCCCGCTCACCTATAGCGACAAGCTCCTACGAGCAGTACTTC

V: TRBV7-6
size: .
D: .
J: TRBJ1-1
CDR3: CASSPPGATEAFF
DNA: TGTGCCAGCAGCCCCCCAGGGGCGACTGAAGCTTTCTTT

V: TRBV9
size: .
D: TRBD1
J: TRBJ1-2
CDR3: CASSVVDRGQSYTF
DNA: TGTGCCAGCAGCGTAGTTGACAGGGGGCAAAGCTACACCTTC

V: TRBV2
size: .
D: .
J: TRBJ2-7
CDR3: CASSGGRGSSYEQYF
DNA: TGTGCCAGCAGTGGAGGGAGGGGGAGCTCCTACGAGCAGTACTTC

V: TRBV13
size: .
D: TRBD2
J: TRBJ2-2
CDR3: CASSLWREDGELFF
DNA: TGTGCCAGCAGCTTATGGCGGGAGGACGGGGAGCTGTTTTTT

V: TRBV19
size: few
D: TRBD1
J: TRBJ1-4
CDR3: CASSYDRAANEKLFF
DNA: TGTGCCAGTAGCTACGACAGGGCTGCTAATGAAAAACTGTTTTTT

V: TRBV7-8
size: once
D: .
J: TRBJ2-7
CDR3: CASSLGGPSYEQYF
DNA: TGTGCCAGCAGCTTAGGGGGCCCTTCCTACGAGCAGTACTTC

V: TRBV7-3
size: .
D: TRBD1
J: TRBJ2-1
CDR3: CASSSRDRGYNEQFF
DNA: TGTGCCAGCAGCAGCCGGGACAGGGGATACAATGAGCAGTTCTTC

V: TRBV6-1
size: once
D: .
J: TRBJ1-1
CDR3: CASTRGGSTEAFF
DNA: TGTGCCAGCACCCGCGGGGGGAGCACTGAAGCTTTCTTT

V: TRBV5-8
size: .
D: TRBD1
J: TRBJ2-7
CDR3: CASSLGQGNYGYEQYF
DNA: TGTGCCAGCAGCTTGGGACAGGGCAACTATGGCTACGAGCAGTACTTC

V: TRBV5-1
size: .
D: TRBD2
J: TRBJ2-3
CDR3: CASSSGTTTDTQYF
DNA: TGCGCCAGCAGCTCTGGGACTACCACAGATACGCAGTATTTT

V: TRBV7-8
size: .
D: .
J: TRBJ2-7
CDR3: CASSSRDGRGDEQYF
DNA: TGTGCCAGCAGCAGCCGCGACGGGAGAGGTGACGAGCAGTACTTC

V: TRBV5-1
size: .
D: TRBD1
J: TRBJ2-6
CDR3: CASSRGQGVLNSGANVLTF
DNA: TGCGCCAGCAGCCGGGGACAGGGCGTCCTAAACTCTGGGGCCAACGTCCTGACTTTC

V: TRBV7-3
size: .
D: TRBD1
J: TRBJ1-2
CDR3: CASSLKGPGGGYGYTF
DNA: TGTGCCAGCAGCTTAAAGGGTCCAGGGGGCGGCTATGGCTACACCTTC

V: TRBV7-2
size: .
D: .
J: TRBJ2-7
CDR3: CASSHDSYEQYF
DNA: TGTGCCAGCAGCCACGACAGTTACGAGCAGTACTTC

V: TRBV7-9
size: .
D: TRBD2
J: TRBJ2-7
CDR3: CASSSSGLFYEQYF
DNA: TGTGCCAGCAGCTCTAGCGGGCTGTTTTACGAGCAGTACTTC

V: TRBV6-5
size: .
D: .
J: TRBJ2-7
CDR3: CASSYGQTYEQYF
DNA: TGTGCCAGCAGTTACGGACAGACCTACGAGCAGTACTTC

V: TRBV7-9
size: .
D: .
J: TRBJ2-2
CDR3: CASSILGQPNTGELFF
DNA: TGTGCCAGCAGCATACTTGGACAGCCGAACACCGGGGAGCTGTTTTTT

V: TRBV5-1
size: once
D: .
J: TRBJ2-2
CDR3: CASRHLQGETNTGELFF
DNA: TGCGCCAGCAGACACCTTCAGGGCGAGACGAACACCGGGGAGCTGTTTTTT

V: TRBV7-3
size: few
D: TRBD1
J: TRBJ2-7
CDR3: CASSPGRATGDPFEQYF
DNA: TGTGCCAGCAGCCCGGGGCGGGCGACAGGGGATCCCTTCGAGCAGTACTTC

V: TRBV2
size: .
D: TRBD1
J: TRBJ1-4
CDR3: CASSSRQGSNEKLFF
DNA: TGTGCCAGCAGTTCCCGACAGGGCTCTAATGAAAAACTGTTTTTT

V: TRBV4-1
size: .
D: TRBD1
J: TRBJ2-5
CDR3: CASSQSGQPTTGNQYF
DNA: TGCGCCAGCAGCCAATCGGGACAGCCTACGACCGGGAACCAGTACTTC

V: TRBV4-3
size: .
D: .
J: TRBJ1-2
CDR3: CASSPAQDYGYTF
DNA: TGCGCCAGCAGCCCCGCGCAGGACTATGGCTACACCTTC

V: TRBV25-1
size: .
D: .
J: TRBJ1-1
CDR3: CASSESLGGRGTEAFF
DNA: TGTGCCAGCAGTGAATCGTTAGGAGGGAGAGGGACTGAAGCTTTCTTT

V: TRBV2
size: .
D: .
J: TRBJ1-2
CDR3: CASSGRGGYGYTF
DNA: TGTGCCAGCAGTGGGCGCGGGGGCTATGGCTACACCTTC

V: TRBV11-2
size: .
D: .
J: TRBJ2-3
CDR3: CASTEAADTQYF
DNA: TGTGCCAGCACCGAGGCCGCAGATACGCAGTATTTT

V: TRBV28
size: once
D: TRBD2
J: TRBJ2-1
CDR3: CASGSGLAGGFYNEQFF
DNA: TGTGCCAGCGGTAGCGGACTAGCGGGAGGTTTTTACAATGAGCAGTTCTTC

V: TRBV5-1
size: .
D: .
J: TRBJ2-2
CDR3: CASSPLARGELFF
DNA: TGCGCCAGCAGCCCCCTCGCGAGGGGGGAGCTGTTTTTT

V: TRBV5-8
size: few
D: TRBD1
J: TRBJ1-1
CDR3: CASSLGQGFAEAFF
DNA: TGTGCCAGCAGCTTGGGACAGGGGTTCGCTGAAGCTTTCTTT

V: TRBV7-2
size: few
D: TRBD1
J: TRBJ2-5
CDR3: CASSSRDRARAQETQYF
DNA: TGTGCCAGCAGCAGCCGGGACAGGGCCCGGGCCCAAGAGACCCAGTACTTC

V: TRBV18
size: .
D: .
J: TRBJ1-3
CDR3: CASRESAGNTIYF
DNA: TGTGCCAGCCGCGAGAGTGCGGGAAACACCATATATTTT

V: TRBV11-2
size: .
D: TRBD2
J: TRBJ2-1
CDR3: CASSLEYSGDYNEQFF
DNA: TGTGCCAGCAGCTTAGAATATAGCGGGGACTACAATGAGCAGTTCTTC

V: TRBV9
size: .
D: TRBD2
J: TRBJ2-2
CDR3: CASSSPEGAGRAGELFF
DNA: TGTGCCAGCAGCTCCCCTGAAGGGGCAGGGAGGGCCGGGGAGCTGTTTTTT

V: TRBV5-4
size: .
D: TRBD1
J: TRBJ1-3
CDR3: CASSSTQGAPRNTIYF
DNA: TGTGCCAGCAGCTCTACACAGGGGGCGCCGAGAAACACCATATATTTT

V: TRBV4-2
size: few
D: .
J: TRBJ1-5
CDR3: CASSQDQNSNQPQHF
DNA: TGTGCCAGCAGCCAAGACCAGAATAGCAATCAGCCCCAGCATTTT

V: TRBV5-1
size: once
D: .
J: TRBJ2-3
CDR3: CASSLDPRDTDTQYF
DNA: TGCGCCAGCAGCTTGGACCCCCGGGACACAGATACGCAGTATTTT